The clone carrying this TCR beta chain was counted a few times. A read error may be the cause here, since a much bigger clone is one base away. Germline lookup yields CDR1 ENHRY and CDR2 SYGVKD. Trimming took 4 bases from V and 7 from J; bases not matched to a gene: 11. This CDR3 has 15 residues. The data were taken from a study of blood T cells in healthy people across ages. The authors ran a second PCR of 7 to 11 cycles using a sample-barcoded 5' primer and a J-beta primer mix. TCRdb reprocessed the 5' RACE reads via MiXCR and lists one record per CDR3 protein. Altogether 850,000 or so distinct CDR3 sequences are present, around 26% being singletons, with the ten largest covering roughly 17%.

The receptor's source is a woman aged 80 or over in good health. Sequencing input: blood. This chain uses TRBV10-3 with TRBJ2-7; 9 nucleotides match TRBD1. The CDR3, as DNA: TGTGCCATCAGTGTTAACCTAGGACAGGGGAATGAGCAGTACTTC. It is translated as CAISVNLGQGNEQYF.